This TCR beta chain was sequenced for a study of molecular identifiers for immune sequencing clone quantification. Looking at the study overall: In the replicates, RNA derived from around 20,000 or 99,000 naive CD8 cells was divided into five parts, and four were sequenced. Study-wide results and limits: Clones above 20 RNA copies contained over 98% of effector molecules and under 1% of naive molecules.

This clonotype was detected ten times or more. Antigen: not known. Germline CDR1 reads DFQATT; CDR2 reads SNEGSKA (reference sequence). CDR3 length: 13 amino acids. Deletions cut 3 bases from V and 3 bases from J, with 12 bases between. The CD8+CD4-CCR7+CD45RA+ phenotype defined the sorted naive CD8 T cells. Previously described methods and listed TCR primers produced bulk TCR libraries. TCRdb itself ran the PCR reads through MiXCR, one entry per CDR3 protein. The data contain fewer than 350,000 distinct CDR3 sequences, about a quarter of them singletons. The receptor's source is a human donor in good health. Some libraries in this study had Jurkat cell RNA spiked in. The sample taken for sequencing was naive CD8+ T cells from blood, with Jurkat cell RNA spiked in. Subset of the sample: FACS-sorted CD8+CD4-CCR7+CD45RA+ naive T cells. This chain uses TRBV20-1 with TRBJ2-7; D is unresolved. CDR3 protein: CSASETVVYEQYF. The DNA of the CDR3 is TGCAGTGCTAGCGAGACGGTGGTCTACGAGCAGTACTTC.